The 22 T cell receptor beta chains below all came from one sample that was sequenced in a study of cytomegalovirus exposure and HLA in healthy donors. The PCR had 60 Vbeta and 13 Jbeta primers. TCRdb keeps only in-frame clones here, not all; method: immunoSEQ multiplex PCR. The data contain about 110,000 clones, roughly 80% of them singletons. The sequencing input was PBMCs. Receptors originate from a female donor in good health and CMV-seropositive.

The CDR3 is CASSYSGRDNQPQHF. The DNA for the CDR3 is TGTGCCAGCAGTTACTCGGGGAGAGATAATCAGCCCCAGCATTTT. The chain couples TRBV6-5 to TRBJ1-5; no clear D gene. V was pared by 0 bases and J by 4 bases, with 10 bases between. Germline CDR1 reads MNHEY; CDR2 reads SVGAGI. CDR3 size: 15 residues.

The chain employs TRBV7-9 and TRBJ1-6; 9 bases match TRBD1. Germline values: CDR1 SEHNR, CDR2 FQNEAQ (reference sequence). This CDR3 contains 15 residues. V was clipped by 7 bases and J by 11 bases; unmatched bases: 12. CDR3 in amino acids: CASTLPPGQGAPLHF. CDR3 in DNA: TGTGCCAGCACCCTCCCCCCGGGACAGGGAGCACCCCTCCACTTT.

Here the CDR3 DNA reads TGTGCCTGGACCCTGGACAGGGGTGTAAGTACGCAGTATTTT. This translates into CAWTLDRGVSTQYF. V gene TRBV30 combines with J gene TRBJ2-3; 9 nucleotides align to TRBD1. The CDR3 contains 14 residues. V was clipped by 4 bases and J by 8 bases; unmatched bases: 10. CDR1 GTSNPN and CDR2 SVGIG come from the germline V gene (reference sequence).

The chain is built from TRBV2 and TRBJ2-1; 8 bases are shared with TRBD2. V trimming: 5 bases; J trimming: 7 bases; junction bases outside the gene matches: 7. Germline lookup yields CDR1 SNHLY and CDR2 FYNNEI. This CDR3 is 14 amino acids long. In DNA form, the CDR3 reads TGTGCCAGCAGTCCCTGGACTAGCCCGAATGAGCAGTTCTTC. Its protein product is CASSPWTSPNEQFF.

The table lists this clone with a few counts. V is TRBV5-4 and J is TRBJ1-1; tentative D call: TRBD1 (6 bases). CDR1 SGHNT and CDR2 YYREEE come from the germline V gene (reference sequence). The CDR3 is 13 amino acids. Trimming stripped 7 bases from V and 1 base from J, with 11 bases between. This chain's CDR3 is CASFLQGNTEAFF. The DNA of the CDR3 is TGTGCCAGCTTCTTACAGGGGAACACTGAAGCTTTCTTT. Supplemented by reference TRBV5-4 and TRBJ1-1, the full variable domain reads ETGVTQSPTHLIKTRGQQVTLRCSSQSGHNTVSWYQQALGQGPQFIFQYYREEENGRGNFPPRFSGLQFPNYSSELNVNALELDDSALYLCASFLQGNTEAFFGQGTRLTVV.

The rearrangement joins TRBV5-1 to TRBJ2-5; D is uncertain. This CDR3 has 14 amino acids. The V gene's germline CDR1 is SGHRS and CDR2 YFSETQ. V gave up 8 bases and J gave up 7 bases, with 21 bases separating them. The CDR3 coding sequence is TGCGCCAGTGCCCTAGTGTCCCAAGATGTGACCCAGTACTTC. Encoded protein: CASALVSQDVTQYF.

J is TRBJ2-1 and V is TRBV28; 8 bases map to TRBD2. CDR3 length: 14 residues. Germline V gives CDR1 MDHEN, CDR2 SYDVKM. V trimming: 8 bases; J trimming: 3 bases; junction bases outside the gene matches: 6. The CDR3: CASVPGLGYNEQFF. The DNA for the CDR3 is TGTGCCAGCGTACCGGGACTAGGCTACAATGAGCAGTTCTTC.

The J gene is TRBJ2-7, the V gene TRBV7-2; 7 positions match TRBD2. The CDR3 runs 15 residues. The V segment lost 1 base and the J segment 1 base; nucleotides outside the gene matches: 4. The V gene's germline CDR1 is SGHTA and CDR2 FQGNSA. The CDR3 DNA sequence: TGTGCCAGCAGCTTAGGGACTAGTTCGTCCTACGAGCAGTACTTC. Translated, it gives CASSLGTSSSYEQYF.

The chain has TRBV29-1 and TRBJ2-1, with 7 bases aligning to TRBD2. Germline V gene lookup returns CDR1 SQVTM and CDR2 ANQGSEA. The V and J ends lost 5 bases and 10 bases, in that order; junction bases with no gene match: 14. The CDR3 covers 14 residues. The CDR3 loop is CSVLGGSTVREQFF. The CDR3 DNA sequence: TGCAGCGTTCTCGGCGGGAGCACGGTTCGCGAGCAGTTCTTC.

The chain is built from TRBV10-3 and TRBJ1-2; TRBD1 agrees at 8 bases. Germline V gene sequence: CDR1 ENHRY, CDR2 SYGVKD. J was trimmed by 7 bases and V by 0 bases; bases with no gene match: 10. CDR3 length: 16 amino acids. DNA of the CDR3: TGTGCCATCAGTGAGTCGATTGGACAGGGTTACAGTGGCTACACCTTC. It yields the protein CAISESIGQGYSGYTF.

The gene calls are TRBV2 and TRBJ1-1; 7 bases agree with TRBD1. Germline CDR1 is SNHLY and CDR2 is FYNNEI. V gave up 8 bases and J gave up 7 bases; unmatched junction bases: 10. The CDR3 consists of 13 residues. CDR3 in amino acids: CASPKAGTVEAFF. DNA of the CDR3: TGTGCCAGCCCGAAGGCGGGGACAGTTGAAGCTTTCTTT.

The chain carries TRBV5-1 and TRBJ2-4; 8 bases line up with TRBD2. This CDR3 is 14 amino acids long. V was clipped by 1 base and J by 8 bases; unmatched bases: 5. Germline CDR1 SGHRS, CDR2 YFSETQ. CDR3 residues: CASSLLGGADIQYF. CDR3 sequence (DNA): TGCGCCAGCAGCTTGCTCGGGGGGGCGGACATTCAGTACTTC.

The chain links TRBV19 to TRBJ1-1, with 9 nucleotides matching TRBD1. The CDR3 has 18 amino acids. J gave up 2 bases and V 4 bases, and 14 bases lay outside the gene matches. The germline CDR1 and CDR2 sequences are LNHDA and SQIVND (reference sequence). The CDR3 nucleotides are TGTGCCAGTAGTACGAAACCCGGACAGGGGCCCCCCAACACTGAAGCTTTCTTT. Amino acids: CASSTKPGQGPPNTEAFF.

The chain combines TRBV10-3 with TRBJ1-2; D might be TRBD1 (5 bases). CDR3 length: 12 amino acids. The germline gives CDR1 ENHRY, CDR2 SYGVKD. V was shortened by 2 bases and J by 8 bases, with 9 bases between the two germline ends. CDR3 residues: CAISEQGTGYTF. In nucleotides, the CDR3 is TGTGCCATCAGTGAGCAGGGCACGGGCTACACCTTC.

The V and J genes are TRBV6-5 and TRBJ1-2; D is unresolved. CDR3 length equals 13 residues. Looked up from germline, CDR1 is MNHEY and CDR2 is SVGAGI. The V gene lost 6 bases and the J gene lost 3 bases, with 11 bases spanning the gap. This chain's CDR3 is CASSPRQDYGYTF. The CDR3 DNA reads as TGTGCCAGCAGCCCGAGACAAGACTATGGCTACACCTTC.

This chain links TRBV29-1 with TRBJ2-7, with a tentative D call TRBD2 (5 bases). Per the germline V gene, CDR1 is SQVTM and CDR2 is ANQGSEA. V dropped 6 bases and J dropped 2 bases, with 14 bases sitting between them. The CDR3 has 13 amino acids. The DNA of the CDR3 is TGCAGCGTGTACCATAGAGGGACCTACGAGCAGTACTTC. Its translation is CSVYHRGTYEQYF.

This chain uses TRBV9 with TRBJ2-7; 9 nucleotides agree with TRBD2. Germline CDR1 is SGDLS and CDR2 is YYNGEE. The CDR3 runs 15 residues. The V gene end was trimmed by 4 bases and the J gene end by 6 bases; junction bases not matched to a gene: 11. CDR3 coding DNA: TGTGCCAGCAGCCCCGTTCAGGCGGGAGGGACCGAGCAGTACTTC. This gives the protein CASSPVQAGGTEQYF.

The J gene is TRBJ2-3, the V gene TRBV18; 7 bases align to TRBD1. CDR3 size: 12 residues. V lost 4 bases to trimming and J lost 5 bases; unmatched junction nucleotides: 0. The germline CDR1 and CDR2 sequences are KGHSH and LQKENI. CDR3 coding DNA: TGTGCCAGCTCACGACAGGGAGATACGCAGTATTTT. Translated: CASSRQGDTQYF.

The rearrangement uses TRBV27 and TRBJ1-3, with D maybe TRBD1 (5 bases). Trimming shortened V by 4 bases and J by 1 base, and 11 bases separated the two germline ends. Germline V gives CDR1 MNHEY, CDR2 SMNVEV (reference sequence). This CDR3 has 15 amino acids. The DNA of the CDR3 is TGTGCCAGCAGTTCATTTAGGGGATCTGGAAACACCATATATTTT. Its translation: CASSSFRGSGNTIYF.

The chain uses TRBV4-2 and TRBJ1-1; D call uncertain. The V end was cut by 5 bases, the J end by 2 bases, with 9 bases between. The CDR3 covers 13 residues. Germline CDR1 reads LGHNA; CDR2 reads YNFKEQ. The CDR3 nucleotides read TGTGCCAGCAGCTTAGCGGGTAACACTGAAGCTTTCTTT. Translating it yields CASSLAGNTEAFF.

The chain is built from TRBV20-1 and TRBJ1-2; D might be TRBD1 (5 bases). Germline assignment: CDR1 DFQATT and CDR2 SNEGSKA (reference sequence). The CDR3 length is 11 residues. With 3 bases removed from V and 4 bases from J, the gap between germline ends came to 6 bases. The CDR3 loop is CSASDSYGYTF. CDR3 DNA: TGCAGTGCTAGTGACAGCTATGGCTACACCTTC.

A single count supports this clone. This chain joins TRBV28 and TRBJ2-1; possibly TRBD1 for D (5 bases). CDR1 and CDR2 (germline): MDHEN, SYDVKM. The length of the CDR3 is 14 residues. V was cut by 3 bases and J by 9 bases, with 15 bases left in between. CDR3 loop: CASSFSGSGIEQFF. For the CDR3, the DNA is TGTGCCAGCAGTTTTTCAGGGTCGGGTATTGAGCAGTTCTTC.